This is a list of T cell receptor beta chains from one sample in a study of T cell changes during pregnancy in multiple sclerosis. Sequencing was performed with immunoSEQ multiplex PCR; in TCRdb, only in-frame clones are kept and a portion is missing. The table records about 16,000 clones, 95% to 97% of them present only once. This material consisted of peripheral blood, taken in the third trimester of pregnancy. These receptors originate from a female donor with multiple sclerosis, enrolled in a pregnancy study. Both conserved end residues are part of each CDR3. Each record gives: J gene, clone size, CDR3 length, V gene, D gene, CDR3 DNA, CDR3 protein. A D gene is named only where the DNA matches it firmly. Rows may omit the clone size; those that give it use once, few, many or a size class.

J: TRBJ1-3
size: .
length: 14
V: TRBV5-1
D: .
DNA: TGCGCCAGCAGCTCTGACAGCTCTGGAAACACCATATATTTT
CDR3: CASSSDSSGNTIYF

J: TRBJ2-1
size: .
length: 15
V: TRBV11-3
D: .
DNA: TGTGCCAGCAGCCAACAGAATGTACCCTACAATGAGCAGTTCTTC
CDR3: CASSQQNVPYNEQFF

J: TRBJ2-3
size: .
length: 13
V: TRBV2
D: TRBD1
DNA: TGTGCCAGCAGGACGACAGGGACAGATACGCAGTATTTT
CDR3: CASRTTGTDTQYF

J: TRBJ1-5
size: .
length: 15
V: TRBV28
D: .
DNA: TGTGCCAGCAGTCGTCACGGTAGTAGCAATCAGCCCCAGCATTTT
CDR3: CASSRHGSSNQPQHF

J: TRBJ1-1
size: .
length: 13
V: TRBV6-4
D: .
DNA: TGTGCCAGCAGTGACGGGGGGGACACTGAAGCTTTCTTT
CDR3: CASSDGGDTEAFF

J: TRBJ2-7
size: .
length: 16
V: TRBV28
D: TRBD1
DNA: TGTGCCAGCAGTTCCCCAGGACAGGAAATAGGGTACGAGCAGTACTTC
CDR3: CASSSPGQEIGYEQYF

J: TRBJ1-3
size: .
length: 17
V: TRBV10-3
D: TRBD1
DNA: TGTGCCATCAGTGTTACCGGGACAGGGGTTTCTGGAAACACCATATATTTT
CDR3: CAISVTGTGVSGNTIYF

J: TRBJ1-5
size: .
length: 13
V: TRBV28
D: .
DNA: TGTGCCAGCAGGTCTGACGGGAATCAGCCCCAGCATTTT
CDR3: CASRSDGNQPQHF

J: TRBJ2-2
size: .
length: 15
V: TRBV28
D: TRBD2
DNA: TGTGCCAGCAGTTTCTCCGGGAGGTACACCGGGGAGCTGTTTTTT
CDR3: CASSFSGRYTGELFF

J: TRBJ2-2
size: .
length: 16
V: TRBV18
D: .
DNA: TGTGCCAGCTCACCAACGAACAACAGGGTAACCGGGGAGCTGTTTTTT
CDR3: CASSPTNNRVTGELFF

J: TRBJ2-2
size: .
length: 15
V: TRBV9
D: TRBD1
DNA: TGTGCCAGCAGCCGGGACAGGGGGAACACCGGGGAGCTGTTTTTT
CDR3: CASSRDRGNTGELFF

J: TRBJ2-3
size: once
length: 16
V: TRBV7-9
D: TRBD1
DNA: TGTGCCAGCAGCTCCCGGTCGGACAGGGGGACAGATACGCAGTATTTT
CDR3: CASSSRSDRGTDTQYF

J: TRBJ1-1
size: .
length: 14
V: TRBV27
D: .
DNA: TGTGCCAGCAGTTTGGAGAGGAGGAACACTGAAGCTTTCTTT
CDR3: CASSLERRNTEAFF

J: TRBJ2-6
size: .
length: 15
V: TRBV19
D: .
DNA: TGTGCCAGTAGTATCACAGGGACTGGGGCCAACGTCCTGACTTTC
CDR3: CASSITGTGANVLTF

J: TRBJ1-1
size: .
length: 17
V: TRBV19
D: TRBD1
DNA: TGTGCCAGTAGTTTCTTACAGGGGCCGCAGGGAAACACTGAAGCTTTCTTT
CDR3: CASSFLQGPQGNTEAFF

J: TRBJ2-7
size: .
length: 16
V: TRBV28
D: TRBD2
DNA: TGTGCCAGCCCACCGACAGCGGGGGGGTCCTCCTACGAGCAGTACTTC
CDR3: CASPPTAGGSSYEQYF

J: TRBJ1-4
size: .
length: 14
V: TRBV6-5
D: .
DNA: TGTGCCAGCAGTTACGGGGCCATTAATGAAAAACTGTTTTTT
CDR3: CASSYGAINEKLFF

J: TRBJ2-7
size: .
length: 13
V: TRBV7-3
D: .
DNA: TGTGCCAGCAGCCCCGACAACTCCTACGAGCAGTACTTC
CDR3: CASSPDNSYEQYF

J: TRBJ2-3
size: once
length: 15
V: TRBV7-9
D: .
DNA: TGTGCCAGCAGCTTAGGCACGGTGAGCACAGATACGCAGTATTTT
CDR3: CASSLGTVSTDTQYF

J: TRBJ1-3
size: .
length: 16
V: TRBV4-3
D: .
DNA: TGCGCCAGCAGCCAAGGGGGGCCGGGGACTGGAAACACCATATATTTT
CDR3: CASSQGGPGTGNTIYF

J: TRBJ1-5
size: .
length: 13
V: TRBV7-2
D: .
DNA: TGTGCCAGCAGCTTAGAGGAGGGTCAGCCCCAGCATTTT
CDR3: CASSLEEGQPQHF

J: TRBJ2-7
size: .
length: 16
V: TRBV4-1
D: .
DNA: TGCGCCAGCAGCCAAGATCCAGGAGGGGCGGCCTACGAGCAGTACTTC
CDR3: CASSQDPGGAAYEQYF

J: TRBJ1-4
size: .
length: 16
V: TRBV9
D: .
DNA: TGTGCCAGCAGCGGGGGAGTGGTGGGTCCTAATAAAAAACTGTTTTTT
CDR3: CASSGGVVGPNKKLFF